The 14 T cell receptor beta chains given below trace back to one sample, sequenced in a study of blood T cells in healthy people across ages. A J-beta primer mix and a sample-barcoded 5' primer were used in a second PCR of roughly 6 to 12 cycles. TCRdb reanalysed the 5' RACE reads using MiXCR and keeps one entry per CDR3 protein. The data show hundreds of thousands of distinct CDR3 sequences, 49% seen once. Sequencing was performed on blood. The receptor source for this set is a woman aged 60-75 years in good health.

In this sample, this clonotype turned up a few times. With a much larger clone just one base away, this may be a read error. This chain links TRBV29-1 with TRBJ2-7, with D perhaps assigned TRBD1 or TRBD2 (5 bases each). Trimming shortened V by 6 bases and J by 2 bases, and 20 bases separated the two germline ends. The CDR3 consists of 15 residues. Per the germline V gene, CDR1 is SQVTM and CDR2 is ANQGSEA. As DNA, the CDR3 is TGCAGCGTAAGAGGACCTAACGGGACGGCCTACGAGCAGTACTTC. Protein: CSVRGPNGTAYEQYF.

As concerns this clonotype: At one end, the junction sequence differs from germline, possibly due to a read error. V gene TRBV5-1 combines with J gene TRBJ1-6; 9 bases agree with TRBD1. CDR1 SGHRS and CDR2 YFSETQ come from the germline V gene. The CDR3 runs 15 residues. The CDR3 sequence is CASSRDRVEYSPPHF. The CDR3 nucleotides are TGCGCCAGCAGCCGGGACAGGGTCGAATATTCACCCCCCCACTTT.

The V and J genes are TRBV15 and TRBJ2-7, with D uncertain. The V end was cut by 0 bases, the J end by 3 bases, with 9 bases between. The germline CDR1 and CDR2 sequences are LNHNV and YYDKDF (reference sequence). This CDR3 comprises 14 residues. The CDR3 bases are TGTGCCACCAGCAGAGAGGGGATAGGCTACGAGCAGTACTTC. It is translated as CATSREGIGYEQYF.

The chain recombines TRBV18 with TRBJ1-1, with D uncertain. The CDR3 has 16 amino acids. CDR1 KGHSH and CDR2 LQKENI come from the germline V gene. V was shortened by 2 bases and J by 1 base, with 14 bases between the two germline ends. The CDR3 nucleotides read TGTGCCAGCTCACCAGTTAACCCCGGGCCGAACACTGAAGCTTTCTTT. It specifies CASSPVNPGPNTEAFF.

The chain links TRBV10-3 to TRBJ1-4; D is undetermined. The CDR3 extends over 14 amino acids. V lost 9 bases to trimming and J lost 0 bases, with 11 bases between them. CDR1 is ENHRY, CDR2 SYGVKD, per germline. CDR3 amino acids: CAINDPTTNEKLFF. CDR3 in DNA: TGTGCCATAAACGACCCGACAACTAATGAAAAACTGTTTTTT.

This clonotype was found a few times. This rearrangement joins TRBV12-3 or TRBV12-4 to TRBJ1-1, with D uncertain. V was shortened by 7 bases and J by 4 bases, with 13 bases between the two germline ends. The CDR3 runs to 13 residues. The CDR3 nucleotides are TGTGCCAGCACTTTGAGGCACCTCACTGAAGCTTTCTTT. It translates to CASTLRHLTEAFF.

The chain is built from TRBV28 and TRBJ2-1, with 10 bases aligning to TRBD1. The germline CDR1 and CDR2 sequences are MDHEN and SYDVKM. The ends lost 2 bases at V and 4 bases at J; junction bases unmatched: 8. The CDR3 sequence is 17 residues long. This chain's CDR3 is CASSLGLGTGAYNEQFF. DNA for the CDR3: TGTGCCAGCAGTTTAGGTCTAGGGACAGGGGCGTACAATGAGCAGTTCTTC.

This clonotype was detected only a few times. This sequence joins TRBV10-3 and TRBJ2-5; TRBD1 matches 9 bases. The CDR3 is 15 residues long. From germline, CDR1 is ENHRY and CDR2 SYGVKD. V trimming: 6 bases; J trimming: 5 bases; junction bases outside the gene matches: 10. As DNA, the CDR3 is TGTGCCATCAGCGACGGAACAGGGGGCAGGGAGACCCAGTACTTC. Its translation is CAISDGTGGRETQYF.

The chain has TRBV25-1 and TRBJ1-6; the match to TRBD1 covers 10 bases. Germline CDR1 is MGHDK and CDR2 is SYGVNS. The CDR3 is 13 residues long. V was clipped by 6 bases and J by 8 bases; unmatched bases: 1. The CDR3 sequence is CASRDRGDSPLHF. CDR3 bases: TGTGCCAGCAGGGACAGGGGGGATTCACCCCTCCACTTT.

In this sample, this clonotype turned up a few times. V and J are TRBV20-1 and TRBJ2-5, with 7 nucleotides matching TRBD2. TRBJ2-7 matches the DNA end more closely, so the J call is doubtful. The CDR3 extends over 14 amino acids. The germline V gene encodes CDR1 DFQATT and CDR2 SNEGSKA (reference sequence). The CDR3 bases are TGCAGTGCTAGAGCTCGCCGGGGGGACTCCGAGCAGTACTTC. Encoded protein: CSARARRGDSEQYF.

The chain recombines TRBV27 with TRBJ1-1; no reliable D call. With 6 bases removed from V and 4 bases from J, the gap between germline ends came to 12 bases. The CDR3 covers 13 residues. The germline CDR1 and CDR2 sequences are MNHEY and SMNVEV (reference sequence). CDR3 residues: CASRPTRTTEAFF. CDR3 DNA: TGTGCCAGCAGACCCACCCGTACCACTGAAGCTTTCTTT.

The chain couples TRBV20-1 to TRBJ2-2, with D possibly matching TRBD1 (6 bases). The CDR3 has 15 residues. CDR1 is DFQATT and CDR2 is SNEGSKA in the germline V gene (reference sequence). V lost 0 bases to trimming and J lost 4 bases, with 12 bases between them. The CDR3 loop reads CSARDVDRSTGELFF. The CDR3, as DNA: TGCAGTGCTAGAGACGTCGACAGGTCCACCGGGGAGCTGTTTTTT.

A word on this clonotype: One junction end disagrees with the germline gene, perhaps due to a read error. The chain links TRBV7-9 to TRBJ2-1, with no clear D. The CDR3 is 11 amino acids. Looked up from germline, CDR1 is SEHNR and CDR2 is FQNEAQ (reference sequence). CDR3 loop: CASGFDNEQFF. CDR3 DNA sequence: TGTGCCAGCGGCTTTGACAATGAGCAGTTCTTC.

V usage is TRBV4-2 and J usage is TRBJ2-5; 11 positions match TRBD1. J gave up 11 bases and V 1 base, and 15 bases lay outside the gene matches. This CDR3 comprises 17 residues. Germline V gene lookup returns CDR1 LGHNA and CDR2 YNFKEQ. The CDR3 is CASSQGTGTGGDNEQYF. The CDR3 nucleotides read TGTGCCAGCAGCCAAGGGACCGGGACAGGGGGAGACAATGAGCAGTACTTC.